The present T cell receptor (beta chain) was sequenced within a study of vaccination and CD4 T cells after COVID-19. As for the study in general: Post-vaccine sampling followed dose two by a median 72 days (range 14 to 241). The control cultures got either a CEFX pool, an HIV-1 Nef pool, or no peptide at all.

This clonotype is termed medium-sized. Its specificity is unknown. The sample's treatment: roughly 10-day PBMC culture with coronavirus spike peptide pools or control peptides (ViraFEST assay). CDR1 is MNHEY and CDR2 is SVGEGT in the germline V gene. V dropped 2 bases and J dropped 6 bases, with 4 bases sitting between them. The CDR3 is made up of 11 amino acids. Oncomine TCR Beta short-read sequencing was applied to DNA from cultured CD4+ T cells. A single record per CDR3 protein comes from TCRdb applying MiXCR to the PCR reads. The repertoire holds roughly 20,000 distinct CDR3 sequences, with around 46% as singletons.

The chain uses TRBV6-2 or TRBV6-3 and TRBJ1-1; D remains unclear. This material consisted of CD4+ T cells from blood, cultured in vitro, taken after SARS-CoV-2 vaccination. The source is a human donor who had recovered from COVID-19. The CDR3 spells CASSYPAEAFF. In DNA form, the CDR3 reads TGTGCCAGCAGTTACCCCGCTGAAGCTTTCTTT.